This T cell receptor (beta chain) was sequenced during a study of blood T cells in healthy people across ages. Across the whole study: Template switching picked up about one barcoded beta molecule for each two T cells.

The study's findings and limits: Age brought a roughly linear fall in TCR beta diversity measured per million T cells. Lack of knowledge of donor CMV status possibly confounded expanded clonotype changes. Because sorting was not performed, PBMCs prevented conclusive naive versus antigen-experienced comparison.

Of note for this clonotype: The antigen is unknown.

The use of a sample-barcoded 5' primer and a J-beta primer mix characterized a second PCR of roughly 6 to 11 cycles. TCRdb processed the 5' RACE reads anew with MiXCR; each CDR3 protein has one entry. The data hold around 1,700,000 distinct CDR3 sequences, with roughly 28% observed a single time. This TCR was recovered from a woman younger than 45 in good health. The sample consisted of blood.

The CDR3 nucleotides read TGCAGTGCATCACACGGCGGGAGGTACCGCACAGATACGCAGTATTTT. Translated: CSASHGGRYRTDTQYF. The genes are TRBV20-1 and TRBJ2-3; 8 bases are a match to TRBD2. The germline gives CDR1 DFQATT, CDR2 SNEGSKA (reference sequence). There are 16 residues in the CDR3. With 6 bases clipped from V and 1 base from J, the junction kept 12 bases outside the gene matches.